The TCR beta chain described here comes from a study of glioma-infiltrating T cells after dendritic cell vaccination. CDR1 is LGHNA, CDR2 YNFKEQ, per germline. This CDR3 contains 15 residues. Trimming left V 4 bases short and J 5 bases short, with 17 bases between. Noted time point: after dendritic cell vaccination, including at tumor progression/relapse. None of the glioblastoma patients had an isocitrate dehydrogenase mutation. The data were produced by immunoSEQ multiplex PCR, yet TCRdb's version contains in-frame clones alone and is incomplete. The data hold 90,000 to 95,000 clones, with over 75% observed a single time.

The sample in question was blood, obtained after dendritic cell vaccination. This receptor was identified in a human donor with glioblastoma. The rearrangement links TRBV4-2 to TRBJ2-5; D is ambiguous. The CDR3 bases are TGTGCCAGCAGCCCACGCCCTACAGTGGCCGAGACCCAGTACTTC. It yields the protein CASSPRPTVAETQYF.